Listed below are T cell receptor beta chains from one sample, sequenced in a study of blood T cells in healthy people across ages. TCRdb analysed the 5' RACE reads with MiXCR anew, one entry per CDR3 protein. The sample has about 640,000 distinct CDR3 sequences, 58% seen once. The sequencing sample was made of blood. The receptors shown here come from a man between 60 and 75 years old in good health. The CDR3 runs from the conserved cysteine through the conserved F or W. Fields, in order: clone size, D gene, V gene, J gene, CDR3 protein, CDR3 DNA. A D gene is named only where the DNA matches it firmly. The listing skips clone size in some rows; elsewhere it reads once, few, many or a size class.

.,TRBD1,TRBV4-1,TRBJ2-1,CASSVQGGLSYNEQFF,TGCGCCAGCAGCGTCCAAGGGGGCCTATCGTACAATGAGCAGTTCTTC
.,.,TRBV7-2,TRBJ2-2,CASSLQSFTGELFF,TGTGCCAGCAGCTTACAAAGTTTTACCGGGGAGCTGTTTTTT
once,TRBD2,TRBV11-2,TRBJ2-3,CASSLDLAGRDTQYF,TGTGCCAGCAGCTTAGATCTAGCGGGACGGGATACGCAGTATTTT
.,.,TRBV29-1,TRBJ2-3,CSARDAISDTQYF,TGCAGCGCCCGGGACGCAATTTCAGATACGCAGTATTTT
.,.,TRBV20-1,TRBJ2-5,CSALLGGGETQYF,TGCAGTGCCTTACTAGGGGGGGGAGAGACCCAGTACTTC
.,TRBD1,TRBV28,TRBJ2-7,CASSPNRGDSYEQYF,TGTGCCAGCAGTCCCAACAGGGGAGATTCCTACGAGCAGTACTTC
.,.,TRBV6-1,TRBJ1-5,CASSEGRNQPQHF,TGTGCCAGCAGTGAAGGCCGGAATCAGCCCCAGCATTTT
.,.,TRBV29-1,TRBJ1-2,CSGEKFTGSDGYTF,TGCAGCGGAGAAAAATTCACAGGGTCCGATGGCTACACCTTC
few,TRBD2,TRBV20-1,TRBJ2-1,CSASPTRGGIDNEQFF,TGCAGTGCTAGCCCCACCCGGGGGGGAATCGACAATGAGCAGTTCTTC
.,.,TRBV7-9,TRBJ1-2,CASSLAEEAGNYGYTF,TGTGCCAGCAGCTTAGCGGAGGAAGCAGGAAACTATGGCTACACCTTC
.,.,TRBV2,TRBJ1-2,CASSGTFNYGYTF,TGTGCCAGCAGTGGGACATTTAACTATGGCTACACCTTC
.,.,TRBV3-1,TRBJ2-5,CASSQDGRGWETQYF,TGTGCCAGCAGCCAAGATGGAAGGGGTTGGGAGACCCAGTACTTC
.,.,TRBV9,TRBJ2-2,CASSEGTTGELFF,TGTGCCAGCAGCGAGGGGACCACCGGGGAGCTGTTTTTT
.,.,TRBV3-1,TRBJ1-1,CASSQRGRSNTEAFF,TGTGCCAGCAGCCAGAGAGGTCGGTCGAACACTGAAGCTTTCTTT
few,TRBD1,TRBV5-1,TRBJ1-2,CASSPGQGASYGYTF,TGCGCCAGCAGCCCCGGACAGGGGGCAAGCTATGGCTACACCTTC
.,.,TRBV7-2,TRBJ1-4,CASSSSGGFKGELFF,TGTGCCAGCAGCTCCTCGGGGGGGTTTAAAGGTGAACTGTTTTTT
.,TRBD2,TRBV27,TRBJ2-5,CASSKRGAYQETQYF,TGTGCCAGCAGTAAGCGGGGGGCGTACCAAGAGACCCAGTACTTC
.,.,TRBV7-9,TRBJ2-1,CASSLKPLRRTLFYNEQFF,TGTGCCAGCAGCTTAAAACCCCTGAGAAGGACCCTCTTCTACAATGAGCAGTTCTTC
.,TRBD2,TRBV7-2,TRBJ2-4,CASSLTGTSGRGQYF,TGTGCCAGCAGCTTAACCGGGACTAGCGGGAGAGGGCAGTACTTC
.,.,TRBV20-1,TRBJ1-2,CSAGAEAAGYTF,TGCAGTGCTGGGGCCGAGGCGGCTGGCTACACCTTC
few,.,TRBV29-1,TRBJ2-7,CSAILVHEQYF,TGCAGCGCAATCCTGGTCCACGAGCAGTACTTC
.,.,TRBV9,TRBJ1-5,CASSPRPGIYSNQPQHF,TGTGCCAGCAGCCCCCGTCCGGGAATCTATAGCAATCAGCCCCAGCATTTT
.,TRBD2,TRBV12-3/TRBV12-4,TRBJ2-3,CASSFQAGGITDTQYF,TGTGCCAGCAGTTTTCAAGCGGGGGGAATCACAGATACGCAGTATTTT
.,.,TRBV7-8,TRBJ2-3,CASSLGGGVTVGDTQYF,TGTGCCAGCAGCTTAGGGGGCGGGGTCACCGTAGGAGATACGCAGTATTTT
once,.,TRBV6-5,TRBJ2-5,CASRPPAGETQYF,TGTGCCAGCAGGCCCCCGGCTGGTGAGACCCAGTACTTC
.,TRBD2,TRBV5-1,TRBJ2-3,CASTVSGESTDTQYF,TGCGCCAGCACCGTTAGCGGGGAAAGCACAGATACGCAGTATTTT
once,TRBD1,TRBV29-1,TRBJ1-3,CSVADRVSGNTIYF,TGCAGCGTTGCCGACAGGGTCTCTGGAAACACCATATATTTT
.,TRBD1,TRBV24-1,TRBJ1-1,CATSDVTGMNTEAFF,TGTGCCACCAGTGATGTGACAGGGATGAACACTGAAGCTTTCTTT
.,TRBD1,TRBV6-5,TRBJ1-1,CASSRDSFMNTEAFF,TGTGCCAGCAGCCGGGACAGTTTCATGAACACTGAAGCTTTCTTT
.,.,TRBV7-2,TRBJ2-5,CASSVISGAGETQYF,TGTGCCAGCAGCGTAATAAGTGGGGCAGGAGAGACCCAGTACTTC
once,.,TRBV7-2,TRBJ1-4,CASTPGAGWASNEKLFF,TGTGCCAGCACCCCAGGGGCAGGTTGGGCTTCTAATGAAAAACTGTTTTTT
few,.,TRBV12-3/TRBV12-4,TRBJ2-7,CASSSIHSPIYEQYF,TGTGCCAGCAGTTCGATCCACTCCCCTATCTACGAGCAGTACTTC
.,TRBD1,TRBV20-1,TRBJ1-6,CSAGGEGALDNSPLHF,TGCAGTGCTGGGGGTGAGGGGGCTCTGGATAATTCACCCCTCCACTTT
.,TRBD1,TRBV10-3,TRBJ2-6,CAIRRTGGASGANVLTF,TGTGCCATCAGGAGAACAGGGGGAGCCTCTGGGGCCAACGTCCTGACTTTC
.,TRBD1,TRBV14,TRBJ2-1,CASSPGQGFNEQFF,TGTGCCAGCAGCCCGGGACAGGGGTTCAATGAGCAGTTCTTC
.,TRBD2,TRBV5-1,TRBJ2-1,CASSLGPGAGINEQFF,TGCGCCAGCAGCTTGGGCCCCGGAGCGGGGATAAATGAGCAGTTCTTC
.,.,TRBV3-1,TRBJ2-3,CASSQGPQSTTDTQYF,TGTGCCAGCAGCCAAGGCCCCCAGTCCACCACAGATACGCAGTATTTT
.,.,TRBV20-1,TRBJ2-7,CSAAGISSYEQYF,TGCAGTGCCGCTGGGATCAGCTCCTACGAGCAGTACTTC
.,.,TRBV24-1,TRBJ2-5,CATSDPDSQETQYF,TGTGCCACCAGTGATCCAGACAGCCAAGAGACCCAGTACTTC
.,.,TRBV7-6,TRBJ1-4,CASSLGVQGGYNEKLFF,TGTGCCAGCAGCTTAGGGGTCCAGGGTGGTTATAATGAAAAACTGTTTTTT
few,.,TRBV27,TRBJ1-4,CASRGWQGGEKLFF,TGTGCCAGCAGAGGGTGGCAGGGTGGTGAAAAACTGTTTTTT
.,.,TRBV27,TRBJ2-1,CASSWDKGSEQFF,TGTGCCAGCAGTTGGGACAAGGGGTCAGAGCAGTTCTTC
.,TRBD1,TRBV12-3/TRBV12-4,TRBJ1-2,CASKPGQGGLGGYTF,TGTGCCAGCAAACCGGGACAGGGAGGGTTAGGTGGCTACACCTTC
once,TRBD1,TRBV7-9,TRBJ1-2,CASSGSGGTWGTNGYTF,TGTGCCAGCAGCGGGTCAGGGGGAACGTGGGGCACGAACGGCTACACCTTC
few,.,TRBV2,TRBJ2-3,CARSWRGGDTQYF,TGTGCCAGAAGCTGGCGGGGAGGAGATACGCAGTATTTT
few,.,TRBV28,TRBJ2-3,CASSPLGGLTDTQYF,TGTGCCAGCAGTCCCCTAGGAGGACTCACAGATACGCAGTATTTT
.,.,TRBV10-3,TRBJ1-1,CAISESRNAEAFF,TGTGCCATCAGTGAGTCCCGAAACGCTGAAGCTTTCTTT
.,.,TRBV2,TRBJ2-3,CASIGISPTDTQYF,TGTGCCAGCATCGGGATAAGTCCCACAGATACGCAGTATTTT
.,TRBD1,TRBV7-2,TRBJ2-7,CASSLTGGIYNEQYF,TGTGCCAGCAGCCTGACAGGGGGAATCTACAATGAGCAGTACTTC